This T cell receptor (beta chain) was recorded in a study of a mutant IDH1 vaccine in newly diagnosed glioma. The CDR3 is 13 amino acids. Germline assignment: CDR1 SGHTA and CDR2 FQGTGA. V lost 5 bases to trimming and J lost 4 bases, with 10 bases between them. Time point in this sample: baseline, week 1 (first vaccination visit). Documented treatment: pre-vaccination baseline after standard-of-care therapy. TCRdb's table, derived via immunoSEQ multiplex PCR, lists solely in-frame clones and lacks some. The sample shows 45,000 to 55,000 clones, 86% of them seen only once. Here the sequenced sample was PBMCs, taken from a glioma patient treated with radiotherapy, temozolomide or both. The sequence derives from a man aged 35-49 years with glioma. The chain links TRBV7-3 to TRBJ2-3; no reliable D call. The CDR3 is CASSTYLSDTQYF. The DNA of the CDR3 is TGTGCCAGCAGCACCTACCTATCAGATACGCAGTATTTT.